A single T cell receptor beta chain is shown here with its context. Clones were sequenced by immunoSEQ multiplex PCR, and TCRdb holds only the in-frame ones, with some missing. The table lists tens of thousands of clones, 80% to 85% of them singletons. This sample was taken from a study of Tregs in tolerant kidney transplant recipients. This CDR3 has 16 residues. Germline loops: CDR1 SGHTA, CDR2 FQGNSA. Deletions cut 2 bases from V and 5 bases from J, with 17 bases between. V gene TRBV7-2 combines with J gene TRBJ2-3; D possibly corresponds to TRBD2 (6 bases). The source is a human donor in good health. The sequencing input was CD4+ T cells from blood. The CDR3 reads CASSLLGGTNRDTQYF. The CDR3 region has the DNA TGTGCCAGCAGCTTATTAGGAGGGACCAACCGAGATACGCAGTATTTT.